A single sample gave rise to the 30 T cell receptor beta chains below, sequenced in a study of PD-L1 blockade in urothelial cancer. Method: immunoSEQ multiplex PCR; TCRdb's copy keeps in-frame clones and lacks some. There are tens of thousands of clones in the sample; under 90% occur only once, and roughly 4.5% lies in the top ten. Sample: PBMCs, taken around atezolizumab (anti-PD-L1) treatment. Every receptor here comes from a man between 65 and 85 years old with urothelial cancer.

This clone is a singleton in its sample. The V and J genes are TRBV27 and TRBJ2-5; 7 nucleotides match TRBD1. Germline lookup yields CDR1 MNHEY and CDR2 SMNVEV (reference sequence). This CDR3 has 16 amino acids. Unmatched junction bases numbered 14, after V lost 5 bases and J lost 5 bases. CDR3 sequence (DNA): TGTGCCAGCAGTCGGGGACAGCCCAACCGTTGGGAGACCCAGTACTTC. It encodes CASSRGQPNRWETQYF.

V is TRBV2 and J is TRBJ2-7; the match to TRBD2 covers 11 bases. Per the germline V gene, CDR1 is SNHLY and CDR2 is FYNNEI. The CDR3 spans 15 residues. V gave up 2 bases and J gave up 4 bases; unmatched junction bases: 4. The CDR3 protein is CASSERSGGVYEQYF. DNA of the CDR3: TGTGCCAGCAGTGAACGTAGCGGGGGGGTGTACGAGCAGTACTTC.

The chain carries TRBV28 and TRBJ2-5; the match to TRBD1 covers 8 bases. V trimming: 0 bases; J trimming: 4 bases; junction bases outside the gene matches: 7. From germline, CDR1 is MDHEN and CDR2 SYDVKM. This CDR3 spans 16 amino acids. The DNA for the CDR3 is TGTGCCAGCAGTTTATGGGCAGGGGGCGCGGGAGAGACCCAGTACTTC. Translation: CASSLWAGGAGETQYF.

This clone was counted only a few times. V is TRBV29-1 and J is TRBJ2-7; no clear D gene. There are 10 residues in the CDR3. In germline, CDR1 is SQVTM, CDR2 ANQGSEA. The ends were cut back, 6 bases at V and 5 bases at J, with 8 bases in the middle. CDR3 loop: CSVWANEQYF. The CDR3 nucleotides are TGCAGCGTCTGGGCGAACGAGCAGTACTTC.

This chain uses TRBV5-1 with TRBJ2-2, with a tentative D call TRBD1 (6 bases). The CDR3 is 15 residues long. Trimming cost V 4 bases and J 3 bases, with 13 bases left between them. The germline V gene has CDR1 SGHRS and CDR2 YFSETQ. The CDR3: CASSPSGADTGELFF. CDR3 nucleotides: TGCGCCAGCAGCCCCTCAGGGGCCGACACCGGGGAGCTGTTTTTT.

This chain joins TRBV11-3 and TRBJ2-1; possible D gene TRBD2, 5 bases. Trimming took 6 bases from V and 3 from J, leaving 21 bases between them. The CDR3 covers 17 residues. Germline V gene data show CDR1 as SGHNT and CDR2 as YENEEA. CDR3 residues: CASRRRSGPGIYNEQFF. CDR3 DNA: TGTGCCAGCAGAAGAAGGAGCGGCCCGGGCATCTACAATGAGCAGTTCTTC.

V usage is TRBV29-1 and J usage is TRBJ1-2; 9 bases map to TRBD1. The CDR3 has 12 residues. V trimming: 8 bases; J trimming: 4 bases; junction bases outside the gene matches: 5. Germline V gives CDR1 SQVTM, CDR2 ANQGSEA. The CDR3 loop reads CSTQGASYGYTF. The DNA of the CDR3 is TGCAGCACACAGGGGGCGAGCTATGGCTACACCTTC.

The V and J genes are TRBV6-5 and TRBJ2-1; TRBD2 agrees at 9 bases. Losses at the gene ends were 5 bases for V and 2 bases for J; bases not matched to a gene: 4. This CDR3 comprises 15 residues. Germline CDR1 reads MNHEY; CDR2 reads SVGAGI. The CDR3 region is CASSRRGRAYNEQFF. CDR3 DNA sequence: TGTGCCAGCAGTCGACGCGGGAGGGCCTACAATGAGCAGTTCTTC.

The chain has TRBV28 and TRBJ2-7; 7 nucleotides match TRBD1. The V gene end was trimmed by 5 bases and the J gene end by 2 bases; junction bases not matched to a gene: 6. Germline V gene sequence: CDR1 MDHEN, CDR2 SYDVKM. There are 14 residues in the CDR3. The CDR3 DNA is TGTGCCAGCAGTCAAACCGGGACAGCCTACGAGCAGTACTTC. It translates to CASSQTGTAYEQYF.

This clone was seen only a few times. This rearrangement joins TRBV4-1 to TRBJ1-5; TRBD1 agrees at 8 bases. Trimming took 1 base from V and 7 from J; bases not matched to a gene: 6. CDR3 length equals 15 residues. CDR1 is MGHRA, CDR2 YSYEKL, per germline. The CDR3 region has the DNA TGCGCCAGCAGCCAAGGACAGGGGATGGCCCAGCCCCAGCATTTT. Amino acid sequence: CASSQGQGMAQPQHF.

The V and J genes are TRBV7-6 and TRBJ2-3; 7 nucleotides match TRBD2. The V gene end was trimmed by 1 base and the J gene end by 0 bases; junction bases not matched to a gene: 7. Germline V gene data show CDR1 as SGHVS and CDR2 as FNYEAQ. This CDR3 contains 17 residues. In nucleotides, the CDR3 is TGTGCCAGCAGCTTAGGGGCTAGCGGAGGGAGCACAGATACGCAGTATTTT. Translated, it gives CASSLGASGGSTDTQYF.

This clone appeared a few times. Here the CDR3 DNA reads TGTGCCAGCAGGATCACACTAGCAGGCGAGCAGTTCTTC. This translates into CASRITLAGEQFF. The rearrangement links TRBV2 to TRBJ2-1; possible D gene TRBD2, 6 bases. The length of the CDR3 is 13 residues. Between the trimmed V and J ends, which lost 6 bases and 10 bases, there was a span of 16 bases. Looked up from germline, CDR1 is SNHLY and CDR2 is FYNNEI.

The chain couples TRBV27 to TRBJ2-1; 10 bases are a match to TRBD2. Per the germline V gene, CDR1 is MNHEY and CDR2 is SMNVEV (reference sequence). The CDR3 extends over 14 amino acids. The J segment lost 8 bases and the V segment lost 5 bases, leaving 6 bases of the junction unmatched. CDR3 DNA sequence: TGTGCCAGCAGTCTAGCGGGAGATTTCGATGAGCAGTTCTTC. Translation: CASSLAGDFDEQFF.

This chain uses TRBV18 with TRBJ2-7; 8 nucleotides align to TRBD1. The CDR3 is made up of 15 amino acids. The J segment lost 0 bases and the V segment lost 3 bases, leaving 4 bases of the junction unmatched. Per germline, CDR1 KGHSH and CDR2 LQKENI. In DNA, the CDR3 is TGTGCCAGCTCACCGGGGACAGGAGGCTCCTACGAGCAGTACTTC. Protein: CASSPGTGGSYEQYF.

The V call is TRBV6-6, the J call TRBJ1-1; no firm D call. From germline, CDR1 is MNHNY and CDR2 SVGAGI (reference sequence). The CDR3 loop spans 14 amino acids. The ends were cut back, 2 bases at V and 0 bases at J, with 7 bases in the middle. As DNA, the CDR3 is TGTGCCAGCAGTTACCTGGGCCTGAACACTGAAGCTTTCTTT. This gives the protein CASSYLGLNTEAFF.

This chain uses TRBV5-1 with TRBJ2-3; 13 nucleotides line up with TRBD2. The CDR3 runs to 16 residues. The V and J ends lost 4 bases and 4 bases, in that order; junction bases with no gene match: 6. Per the germline V gene, CDR1 is SGHRS and CDR2 is YFSETQ. CDR3 in DNA: TGCGCCAGCAGCAGTGGACTAGCGGGAGCGTCAGATACGCAGTATTTT. Protein product: CASSSGLAGASDTQYF.

This chain joins TRBV9 and TRBJ2-7, with 7 bases identical to TRBD1. CDR3 length equals 14 residues. Looked up from germline, CDR1 is SGDLS and CDR2 is YYNGEE. J lost 0 bases, V lost 4 bases, and 4 bases had no gene match. The CDR3 region has the DNA TGTGCCAGCAGCTTCCGGGACAGCTCCTACGAGCAGTACTTC. This codes for CASSFRDSSYEQYF.

The rearrangement links TRBV7-6 to TRBJ2-2; 7 nucleotides agree with TRBD2. This CDR3 contains 15 residues. The V and J ends lost 1 base and 5 bases, in that order; junction bases with no gene match: 4. Germline V lookup: CDR1 SGHVS, CDR2 FNYEAQ. CDR3: CASSLELGGTGELFF. CDR3 bases: TGTGCCAGCAGCTTAGAACTCGGGGGGACCGGGGAGCTGTTTTTT.

The chain carries TRBV4-1 and TRBJ2-1; 7 bases are a match to TRBD1. CDR1 and CDR2 (germline): MGHRA, YSYEKL. V was pared by 1 base and J by 10 bases, with 4 bases of the junction left unmatched. This CDR3 has 13 amino acids. CDR3 in amino acids: CASSQVTGREQFF. DNA for the CDR3: TGCGCCAGCAGCCAAGTGACAGGGCGAGAGCAGTTCTTC.

The chain recombines TRBV28 with TRBJ2-7; D call uncertain. The CDR3 covers 17 residues. Trimming pared 5 bases from V and 3 bases from J, leaving 23 bases between. The germline CDR1 and CDR2 sequences are MDHEN and SYDVKM. CDR3 nucleotides: TGTGCCAGCAGTAGCCGGGTTGGGTTCGCCCCTATCTACGAGCAGTACTTC. As protein: CASSSRVGFAPIYEQYF.

V and J are TRBV15 and TRBJ1-5; no firm D call. This CDR3 has 15 residues. Deletions cut 0 bases from V and 3 bases from J, with 9 bases between. Germline V lookup: CDR1 LNHNV, CDR2 YYDKDF (reference sequence). The chain's CDR3 is CATSRDSVNNQPQHF. In nucleotides, the CDR3 is TGTGCCACCAGCAGAGATTCGGTTAACAATCAGCCCCAGCATTTT.

V usage is TRBV4-1 and J usage is TRBJ2-2; D gene ambiguous. This CDR3 comprises 15 residues. The germline CDR1 and CDR2 sequences are MGHRA and YSYEKL. Trimming cost V 1 base and J 1 base, with 7 bases left between them. The CDR3 sequence: CASSQVLRNTGELFF. CDR3 DNA: TGCGCCAGCAGCCAAGTCCTGAGGAACACCGGGGAGCTGTTTTTT.

The chain combines TRBV5-1 with TRBJ2-7, with a weak D call TRBD1 (6 bases). The CDR3 has 14 amino acids. Germline CDR1 is SGHRS and CDR2 is YFSETQ. V was clipped by 0 bases and J by 2 bases, with 9 bases between them. This CDR3 reads CASSLDGDTYEQYF. The DNA of the CDR3 is TGCGCCAGCAGCTTGGACGGGGACACCTACGAGCAGTACTTC.

The chain joins TRBV5-1 to TRBJ2-1; 8 positions match TRBD2. CDR1 is SGHRS, CDR2 YFSETQ, per germline. The trim removed 0 bases at V and 3 bases at J, leaving 2 bases unmatched. This CDR3 comprises 15 residues. CDR3 in DNA: TGCGCCAGCAGCTTGGAGACTAGCGTCTACAATGAGCAGTTCTTC. Translation gives CASSLETSVYNEQFF.

This chain uses TRBV9 with TRBJ2-1; 14 bases match TRBD2. Unmatched junction bases numbered 14, after V lost 4 bases and J lost 5 bases. Looked up from germline, CDR1 is SGDLS and CDR2 is YYNGEE. CDR3 length equals 19 residues. The CDR3 protein is CASSPRGLAGAGVNNEQFF. CDR3 DNA: TGTGCCAGCAGCCCCCGGGGACTAGCGGGAGCGGGGGTAAACAATGAGCAGTTCTTC.

The chain carries TRBV19 and TRBJ2-5; D is perhaps TRBD2 (6 bases). This CDR3 has 13 residues. The ends were cut back, 6 bases at V and 1 base at J, with 9 bases in the middle. CDR1 and CDR2 from the germline V gene are LNHDA and SQIVND (reference sequence). CDR3 in amino acids: CASSDSGQETQYF. The DNA of the CDR3 is TGTGCCAGTAGCGATAGCGGCCAAGAGACCCAGTACTTC. Using reference TRBV19 and TRBJ2-5 for the parts outside the CDR3, the full variable domain is DGGITQSPKYLFRKEGQNVTLSCEQNLNHDAMYWYRQDPGQGLRLIYYSQIVNDFQKGDIAEGYSVSREKKESFPLTVTSAQKNPTAFYLCASSDSGQETQYFGPGTRLLVL.

V is TRBV11-2 and J is TRBJ2-5; 12 bases agree with TRBD2. The CDR3 covers 16 residues. Looked up from germline, CDR1 is SGHAT and CDR2 is FQNNGV. The trim removed 4 bases at V and 2 bases at J, leaving 5 bases unmatched. The CDR3 region has the DNA TGTGCCAGCAGCTCTGGACTAGCGGGGAAACAAGAGACCCAGTACTTC. It encodes CASSSGLAGKQETQYF. The full variable domain, rest sourced from reference TRBV11-2 and TRBJ2-5, is EAGVAQSPRYKIIEKRQSVAFWCNPISGHATLYWYQQILGQGPKLLIQFQNNGVVDDSQLPKDRFSAERLKGVDSTLKIQPAKLEDSAVYLCASSSGLAGKQETQYFGPGTRLLVL.

The rearrangement uses TRBV10-1 and TRBJ2-1; D possibly corresponds to TRBD2 (5 bases). Germline lookup yields CDR1 WNHNN and CDR2 SYGVQD (reference sequence). The CDR3 has 14 residues. V was trimmed by 1 base and J by 8 bases, leaving 12 bases between them. In DNA, the CDR3 is TGCGCCAGCAGTGAGTTAGGGCCCGGGGATGAGCAGTTCTTC. Amino acids: CASSELGPGDEQFF.

The CDR3 sequence is CASSQEGQASNQPQHF. DNA of the CDR3: TGTGCCAGCAGCCAAGAGGGACAGGCTAGCAATCAGCCCCAGCATTTT. The rearrangement joins TRBV4-2 to TRBJ1-5; TRBD1 agrees at 8 bases. Germline trimming cut 0 bases from V and 0 bases from J; bases unmatched to any gene: 1. Looked up from germline, CDR1 is LGHNA and CDR2 is YNFKEQ. There are 16 residues in the CDR3.

This chain connects TRBV7-8 to TRBJ1-2; D perhaps matches TRBD1 (6 bases). V dropped 1 base and J dropped 4 bases, with 16 bases sitting between them. The CDR3 is 16 amino acids. The V gene's germline CDR1 is SGHVS and CDR2 FQNEAQ. As DNA, the CDR3 is TGTGCCAGCAGCTTAGGGGGGGGCCCCCTAGGCTATGGCTACACCTTC. Translated: CASSLGGGPLGYGYTF.